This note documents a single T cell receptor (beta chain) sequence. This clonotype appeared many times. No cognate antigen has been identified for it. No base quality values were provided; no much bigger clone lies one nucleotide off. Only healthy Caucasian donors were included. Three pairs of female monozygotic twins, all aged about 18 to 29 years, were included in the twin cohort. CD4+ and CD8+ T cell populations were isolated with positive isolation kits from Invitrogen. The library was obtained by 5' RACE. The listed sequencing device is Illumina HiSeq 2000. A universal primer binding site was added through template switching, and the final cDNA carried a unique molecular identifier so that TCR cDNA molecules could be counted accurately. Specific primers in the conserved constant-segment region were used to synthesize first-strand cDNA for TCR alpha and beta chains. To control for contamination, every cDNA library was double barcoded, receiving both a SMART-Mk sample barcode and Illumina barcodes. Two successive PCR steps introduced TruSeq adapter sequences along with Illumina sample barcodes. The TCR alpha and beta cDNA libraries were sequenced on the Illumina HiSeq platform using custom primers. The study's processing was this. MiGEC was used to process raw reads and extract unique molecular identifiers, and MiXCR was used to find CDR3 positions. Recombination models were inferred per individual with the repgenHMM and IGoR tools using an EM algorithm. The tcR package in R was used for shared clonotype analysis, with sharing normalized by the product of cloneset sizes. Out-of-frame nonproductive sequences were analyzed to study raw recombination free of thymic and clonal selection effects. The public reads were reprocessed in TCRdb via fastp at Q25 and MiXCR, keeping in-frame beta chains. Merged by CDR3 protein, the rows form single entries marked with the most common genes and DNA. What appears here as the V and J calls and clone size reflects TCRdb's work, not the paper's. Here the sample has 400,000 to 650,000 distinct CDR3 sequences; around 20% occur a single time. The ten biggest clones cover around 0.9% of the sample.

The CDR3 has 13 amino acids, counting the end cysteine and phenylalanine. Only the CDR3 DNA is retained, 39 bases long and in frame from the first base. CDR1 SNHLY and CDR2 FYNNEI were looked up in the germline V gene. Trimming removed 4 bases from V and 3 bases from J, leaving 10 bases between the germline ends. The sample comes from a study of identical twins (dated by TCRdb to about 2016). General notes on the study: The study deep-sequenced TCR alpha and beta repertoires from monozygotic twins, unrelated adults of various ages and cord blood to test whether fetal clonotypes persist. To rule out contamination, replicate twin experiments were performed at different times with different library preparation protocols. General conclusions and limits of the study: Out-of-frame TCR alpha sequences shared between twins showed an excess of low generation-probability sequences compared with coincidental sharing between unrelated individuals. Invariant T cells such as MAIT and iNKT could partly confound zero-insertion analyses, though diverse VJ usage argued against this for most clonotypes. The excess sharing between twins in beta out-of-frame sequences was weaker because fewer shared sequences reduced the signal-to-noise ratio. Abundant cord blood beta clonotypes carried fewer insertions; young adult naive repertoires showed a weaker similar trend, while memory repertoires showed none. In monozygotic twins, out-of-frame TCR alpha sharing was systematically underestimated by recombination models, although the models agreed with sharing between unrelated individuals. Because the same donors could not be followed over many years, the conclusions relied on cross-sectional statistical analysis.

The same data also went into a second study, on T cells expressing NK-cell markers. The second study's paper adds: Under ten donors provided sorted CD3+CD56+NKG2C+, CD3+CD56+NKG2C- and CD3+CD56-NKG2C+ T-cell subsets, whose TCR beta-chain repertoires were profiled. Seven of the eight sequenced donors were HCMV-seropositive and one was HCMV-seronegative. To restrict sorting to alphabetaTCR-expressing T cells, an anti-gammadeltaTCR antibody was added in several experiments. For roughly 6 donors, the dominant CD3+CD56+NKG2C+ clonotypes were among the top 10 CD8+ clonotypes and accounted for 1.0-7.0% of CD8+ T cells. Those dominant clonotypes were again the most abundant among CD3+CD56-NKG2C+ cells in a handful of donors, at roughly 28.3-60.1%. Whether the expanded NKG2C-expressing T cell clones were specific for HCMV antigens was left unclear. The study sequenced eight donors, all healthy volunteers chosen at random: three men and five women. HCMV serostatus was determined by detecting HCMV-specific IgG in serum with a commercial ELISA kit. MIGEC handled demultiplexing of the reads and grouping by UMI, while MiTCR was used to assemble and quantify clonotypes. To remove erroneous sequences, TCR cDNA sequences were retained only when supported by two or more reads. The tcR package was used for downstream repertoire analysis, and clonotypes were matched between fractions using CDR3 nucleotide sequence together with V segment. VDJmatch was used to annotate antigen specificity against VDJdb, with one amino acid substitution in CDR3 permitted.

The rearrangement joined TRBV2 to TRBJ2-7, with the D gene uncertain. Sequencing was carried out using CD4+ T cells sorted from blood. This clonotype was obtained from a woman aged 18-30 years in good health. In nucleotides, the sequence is TGTGCCAGCAGTGTTGAGCTCTACTACGAGCAGTACTTC. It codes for CASSVELYYEQYF.